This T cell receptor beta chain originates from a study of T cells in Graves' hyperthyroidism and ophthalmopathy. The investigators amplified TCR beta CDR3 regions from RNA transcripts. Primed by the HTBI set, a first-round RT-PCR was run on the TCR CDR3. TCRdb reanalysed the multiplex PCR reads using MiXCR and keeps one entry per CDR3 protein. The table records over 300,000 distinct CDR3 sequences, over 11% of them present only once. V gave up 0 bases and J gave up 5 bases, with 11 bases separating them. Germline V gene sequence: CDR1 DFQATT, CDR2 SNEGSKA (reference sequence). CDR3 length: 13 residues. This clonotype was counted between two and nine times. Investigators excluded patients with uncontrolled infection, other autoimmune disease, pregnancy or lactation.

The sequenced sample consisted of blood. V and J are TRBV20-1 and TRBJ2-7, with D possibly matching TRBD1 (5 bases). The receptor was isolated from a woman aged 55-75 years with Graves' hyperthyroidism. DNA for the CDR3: TGCAGTGCTAGAGATCCAGGGCGCGACGAGCAGTACTTC. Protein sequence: CSARDPGRDEQYF.